The clone carrying this T cell receptor beta chain was picked up one time. As handled by the study authors: It was from reference gene primer amplification that nucleated cell counts were estimated. The repertoire was sequenced with immunoSEQ multiplex PCR; TCRdb's copy has only in-frame clones and lacks some. Clonal size and the V and J genes are those of that table, whereas D and trimming came from the DNA. The table lists around 170,000 clones, around nine tenths of them singletons. This record comes from a study of blood T cell repertoires in COVID-19. The overall study: The United States, Italy and Spain were the sources of the acute and convalescent COVID-19 samples. T cells, B-cell-depleted T cells, or PBMCs provided the cDNA or gDNA that served as material.

The CDR3 sequence is 14 residues long. Trimming at V came to 3 bases and at J to 5 bases, leaving 3 bases not matched to a gene. Germline V gene lookup returns CDR1 ENHRY and CDR2 SYGVKD. This chain joins TRBV10-3 and TRBJ2-5, with 10 positions matching TRBD2. Material for sequencing was peripheral blood. This TCR derives from a man between 50 and 59 years old with acute or convalescent COVID-19. CDR3 residues: CAISDPSGGETQYF. In DNA, the CDR3 is TGTGCCATCAGTGATCCTAGCGGGGGTGAGACCCAGTACTTC.